This TCR beta chain was identified in a study of blood T cell repertoires in COVID-19. As for the study in general: COVID-19 samples from acute and convalescent phases originated in the United States, Italy and Spain. The analysed material was cDNA or gDNA that came from T cells, B-cell-depleted T cells, or PBMCs.

Germline CDR1 is SGHTA and CDR2 is FQGNSA. V was trimmed by 1 base and J by 0 bases, leaving 10 bases between them. CDR3 length: 16 amino acids. Original methodology: How many nucleated cells were present was estimated from reference gene primer amplification. Assay used: immunoSEQ multiplex PCR; TCRdb lists only in-frame clones, some missing. That table furnishes V, J and clone size, whereas the DNA furnished D and trimming. The table lists roughly 27,000 clones, around 89% of them singletons. Sequenced material: peripheral blood. The origin of this receptor is a human donor in a cohort sampled during active COVID-19. The J gene is TRBJ1-3, the V gene TRBV7-2, with D possibly matching TRBD1 (5 bases). The CDR3 sequence: CASSLGLTDSGNTIYF. For the CDR3, the DNA is TGTGCCAGCAGCTTAGGTTTGACAGACTCTGGAAACACCATATATTTT.